The clone carrying this T cell receptor (beta chain) appeared many times. The antigen remains unidentified. This record comes from a study of identical twins. All donors were healthy Caucasians. The V and J ends lost 4 bases and 9 bases, in that order; junction bases with no gene match: 12. The CDR3 totals 17 residues. The germline CDR1 and CDR2 sequences are SGHRS and YFSETQ. Study conclusions and caveats: Not following the same donors, the study drew its conclusions from cross-sectional statistical analysis. Out-of-frame beta sequences exhibited a weaker degree of excess twin sharing.

TCRdb reanalysed the 5' RACE reads using MiXCR and keeps one entry per CDR3 protein. The table lists 250,000 or so distinct CDR3 sequences, approximately 7.3% of them singletons. In addition, the sample was reused for a study of yellow fever vaccine responses in identical twins. Per that study: The authors reported partly convergent, partly personalized vaccine responses in identical twins.

The material sequenced was CD8+ T cells sorted from blood. The sequence derives from a woman younger than 30 in good health. This chain connects TRBV5-1 to TRBJ2-1, with TRBD2 identical over 14 bases. CDR3 DNA sequence: TGCGCCAGCAGCAGCGCCGGGACTAGCGGGAGTAAGGGTGAGCAGTTCTTC. It specifies CASSSAGTSGSKGEQFF.